The source of this T cell receptor (beta chain) is a study of neurological immune-mediated disorders. One entry per CDR3 protein results from TCRdb running MiXCR on the 5' RACE reads. The sample yields 30,000 to 35,000 distinct CDR3 sequences, less than 25% seen once. In germline, CDR1 is DFQATT, CDR2 SNEGSKA (reference sequence). This CDR3 region has 12 residues. The specimen sequenced was CD4+ T cells from blood. This TCR was sampled from a man in his fifties or sixties with HTLV-1-associated myelopathy (HAM/TSP). The V and J genes are TRBV20-1 and TRBJ1-1; D is undetermined. CDR3 region: CMQEKGNTEAFF. The CDR3 DNA reads TGCATGCAAGAGAAGGGGAACACTGAAGCTTTCTTT.